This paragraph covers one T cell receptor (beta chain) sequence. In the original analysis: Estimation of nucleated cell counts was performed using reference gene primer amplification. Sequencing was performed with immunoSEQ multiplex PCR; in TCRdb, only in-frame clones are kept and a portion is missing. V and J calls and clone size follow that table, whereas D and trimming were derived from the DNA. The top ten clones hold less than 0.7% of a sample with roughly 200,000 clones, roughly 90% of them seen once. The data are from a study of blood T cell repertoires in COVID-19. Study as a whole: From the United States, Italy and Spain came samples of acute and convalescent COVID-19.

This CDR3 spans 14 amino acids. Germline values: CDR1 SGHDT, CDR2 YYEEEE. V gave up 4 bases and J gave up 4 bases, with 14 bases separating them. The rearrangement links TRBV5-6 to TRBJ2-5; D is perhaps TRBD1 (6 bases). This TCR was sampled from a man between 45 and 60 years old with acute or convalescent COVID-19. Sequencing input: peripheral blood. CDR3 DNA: TGTGCCAGCAGCGTTCAGGGACACACAGAGACCCAGTACTTC. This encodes CASSVQGHTETQYF.